Listed here are 12 T cell receptor beta chains from one sample, sequenced in a study of T-cell reconstitution after alpha-beta-depleted transplantation in children. For TCRbeta, the library was prepared with unique molecular identifiers. TCRdb processed the PCR reads anew with MiXCR; each CDR3 protein has one entry. The table has 450,000 to 700,000 distinct CDR3 sequences, over 25% seen once. The starting material was PBMCs, obtained before TCRalphabeta/CD19-depleted stem cell transplant. These receptors were obtained from a boy in the first two years of life with Wiskott-Aldrich syndrome, due to receive a stem cell transplant.

The chain is built from TRBV7-9 and TRBJ2-5; maybe TRBD2 (5 bases). CDR3 length: 16 amino acids. Germline assignment: CDR1 SEHNR and CDR2 FQNEAQ (reference sequence). The V gene lost 3 bases and the J gene lost 0 bases, with 14 bases spanning the gap. The CDR3 sequence: CASSLAPRLYQETQYF. In DNA form, the CDR3 reads TGTGCCAGCAGCTTGGCCCCGAGACTATACCAAGAGACCCAGTACTTC.

The rearrangement uses TRBV3-1 and TRBJ2-7; D is undetermined. CDR3 length: 13 amino acids. Trimming took off 4 bases at V and 2 bases at J, with 9 bases between the two ends. The germline V gene encodes CDR1 LGHDT and CDR2 YNNKEL (reference sequence). This CDR3 reads CASSRRQAYEQYF. CDR3 DNA: TGTGCCAGCAGCCGTAGACAAGCCTACGAGCAGTACTTC.

The chain uses TRBV20-1 and TRBJ2-7; the match to TRBD1 covers 9 bases. The CDR3 sequence is 13 residues long. Germline V gene sequence: CDR1 DFQATT, CDR2 SNEGSKA (reference sequence). The V and J ends lost 6 bases and 1 base, in that order; junction bases with no gene match: 4. The chain's CDR3 is CSAEQGASYEQYF. The CDR3 nucleotides read TGCAGTGCGGAACAGGGGGCTTCCTACGAGCAGTACTTC.

The gene calls are TRBV10-3 and TRBJ1-1; D unclear. Germline loops: CDR1 ENHRY, CDR2 SYGVKD. Trimming pared 0 bases from V and 1 base from J, leaving 6 bases between. There are 14 residues in the CDR3. The chain's CDR3 is CAISESAANTEAFF. The DNA for the CDR3 is TGTGCCATCAGTGAGTCTGCGGCGAACACTGAAGCTTTCTTT.

This clonotype was recorded many times. At one boundary the junction diverges from the germline segment, which might be a read error. CDR3 sequence (DNA): TGCGCCAGCAGCCCCTCCGGGACCTACAATGAGCAGTTCTTC. Translating it yields CASSPSGTYNEQFF. The rearrangement uses TRBV7-9 and TRBJ2-1; TRBD2 is a possible D gene (5 bases). This CDR3 is built from 14 residues. CDR1 and CDR2 from the germline V gene are SEHNR and FQNEAQ (reference sequence). The whole variable domain, remainder taken from reference TRBV7-9 and TRBJ2-1, is DTGVSQNPRHKITKRGQNVTFRCDPISEHNRLYWYRQTLGQGPEFLTYFQNEAQLEKSRLLSDRFSAERPKGSFSTLEIQRTEQGDSAMYLCASSPSGTYNEQFFGPGTRLTVL.

CDR3 protein: CSASVVALQETQYF. Written as DNA, the CDR3 is TGCAGTGCTAGTGTGGTAGCGCTCCAAGAGACCCAGTACTTC. The V and J genes are TRBV20-1 and TRBJ2-5; possibly TRBD2 for D (5 bases). Germline loops: CDR1 DFQATT, CDR2 SNEGSKA (reference sequence). CDR3 length equals 14 residues. Trimming removed 3 bases at V and 1 base at J, with 12 bases between.

The genes are TRBV5-1 and TRBJ2-3; D could derive from TRBD1 or TRBD2 (5 bases each). V was pared by 2 bases and J by 2 bases, with 9 bases between. Looked up from germline, CDR1 is SGHRS and CDR2 is YFSETQ. The CDR3 runs 14 residues. Written as DNA, the CDR3 is TGCGCCAGCAGCTTCGAGGGGACCACAGATACGCAGTATTTT. Translated, it gives CASSFEGTTDTQYF.

The chain couples TRBV28 to TRBJ2-1; 13 bases match TRBD2. The germline V gene has CDR1 MDHEN and CDR2 SYDVKM. The V gene end was trimmed by 5 bases and the J gene end by 6 bases; junction bases not matched to a gene: 10. The CDR3 covers 17 residues. This chain's CDR3 is CASSLLAGGGLGNEQFF. The DNA for the CDR3 is TGTGCCAGCAGTCTACTAGCGGGAGGGGGGCTCGGCAATGAGCAGTTCTTC.

The rearrangement joins TRBV2 to TRBJ2-1, with 8 bases lining up with TRBD2. The CDR3 runs to 14 residues. In germline, CDR1 is SNHLY, CDR2 FYNNEI. The ends lost 7 bases at V and 6 bases at J; junction bases unmatched: 8. The CDR3 DNA reads as TGTGCCAGCATTCTGGCCGGGAGGGCCAATGAGCAGTTCTTC. Residues: CASILAGRANEQFF.

The chain couples TRBV6-1 to TRBJ2-2; 10 bases fit TRBD2. J lost 4 bases, V lost 8 bases, and 7 bases had no gene match. The CDR3 consists of 15 residues. The germline V gene encodes CDR1 MNHNS and CDR2 SASEGT. The CDR3 loop reads CASSRLAGITGELFF. As DNA, the CDR3 is TGTGCCAGCTCTCGACTAGCGGGTATCACCGGGGAGCTGTTTTTT.

This clonotype was seen only once. This chain connects TRBV4-1 to TRBJ2-1; D is unclear. Looked up from germline, CDR1 is MGHRA and CDR2 is YSYEKL. With 3 bases removed from V and 4 bases from J, the gap between germline ends came to 16 bases. This CDR3 comprises 16 residues. The CDR3 DNA follows: TGCGCCAGCAGCCACTATTACTTGGAGTCTTACAATGAGCAGTTCTTC. This sequence encodes CASSHYYLESYNEQFF.

The CDR3 bases are TGCAGTGCTAGTCCCGGACTAGCGTTGAACGATGAGCAGTTCTTC. It yields the protein CSASPGLALNDEQFF. The genes are TRBV20-1 and TRBJ2-1, with 9 bases fitting TRBD2. V gave up 3 bases and J gave up 8 bases; unmatched junction bases: 11. Looked up from germline, CDR1 is DFQATT and CDR2 is SNEGSKA (reference sequence). The CDR3 is 15 residues long.